The present TCR beta chain was sequenced within a study of blood T cell repertoires in COVID-19. Assay: immunoSEQ multiplex PCR; the TCRdb copy retains only in-frame clones and omits some. The sample contains about 400,000 clones, about 90% of which appear only once. Donors in Cohort 3 counted as recovered after two negative PCRs, clearance, or symptom resolution. CDR3 length equals 14 residues. Germline assignment: CDR1 LNHDA and CDR2 SQIVND (reference sequence). V was pared by 2 bases and J by 8 bases, with 5 bases of the junction left unmatched. This chain joins TRBV19 and TRBJ1-3; 8 bases align to TRBD1. The sample comprised PBMCs or T cells enriched from blood (not recorded which). The sequence was obtained from a young woman who had recovered from COVID-19. CDR3 nucleotides: TGTGCCAGTAGTATACAGGGGGCATTGGACACCATATATTTT. Translated: CASSIQGALDTIYF.